The next 27 T cell receptor beta chains were all read from a single sample in a study of neurological immune-mediated disorders. Using its own MiXCR run on the 5' RACE reads, TCRdb lists one record per CDR3 protein. The sample has tens of thousands of distinct CDR3 sequences; 3.2% are singletons. Indicated time point: longitudinal time-point 1 (baseline). Sequencing used PBMCs. The source is a woman aged 55-69 years with multiple sclerosis.

At least ten counts were recorded for this clonotype. CDR3 sequence reads: CASSFRTGANYGYTF. CDR3 bases: TGTGCCAGCAGTTTCAGGACAGGGGCTAACTATGGCTACACCTTC. The chain has TRBV12-3 or TRBV12-4 and TRBJ1-2; TRBD1 matches at 9 bases. V shed 3 bases, J shed 0 bases, and the junction held 2 bases outside the gene matches. The CDR3 has 15 residues.

This clonotype appeared many times. V usage is TRBV5-1 and J usage is TRBJ2-5, with D possibly TRBD2 on 6 matching bases. V lost 1 base and J lost 1, with 11 bases in between. In germline, CDR1 is SGHRS, CDR2 YFSETQ. The CDR3 loop spans 15 amino acids. The CDR3 loop reads CASSLYSTSQETQYF. In DNA, the CDR3 is TGCGCCAGCAGCTTGTATTCGACTAGCCAAGAGACCCAGTACTTC.

In this sample, this clonotype turned up many times. V usage is TRBV18 and J usage is TRBJ1-5; TRBD1 might be the D (6 bases). Per the germline V gene, CDR1 is KGHSH and CDR2 is LQKENI. There are 15 residues in the CDR3. V lost 0 bases, J lost 4 bases, and 10 bases lay in between. This chain's CDR3 is CASSPPGGRNQPQHF. CDR3 in DNA: TGTGCCAGCTCACCACCGGGGGGGCGGAATCAGCCCCAGCATTTT. The full variable domain, in which reference TRBV18 and TRBJ1-5 provide the parts outside the CDR3, is NAGVMQNPRHLVRRRGQEARLRCSPMKGHSHVYWYRQLPEEGLKFMVYLQKENIIDESGMPKERFSAEFPKEGPSILRIQQVVRGDSAAYFCASSPPGGRNQPQHFGDGTRLSIL.

This clonotype was seen ten or more times. The CDR3 DNA reads TGTGCCAGCAGCTTAACCGGGACAAGACCCACCGGGGAGCTGTTTTTT. It translates to CASSLTGTRPTGELFF. The chain links TRBV3-1 to TRBJ2-2; a weak D match, TRBD1 (6 bases). This CDR3 comprises 16 residues. V was clipped by 5 bases and J by 4 bases, with 17 bases between them. Germline V gene data show CDR1 as LGHDT and CDR2 as YNNKEL (reference sequence).

This clonotype was picked up many times. The chain couples TRBV7-6 to TRBJ2-5; no clear D. V was trimmed by 1 base and J by 1 base, leaving 7 bases between them. Germline loops: CDR1 SGHVS, CDR2 FNYEAQ. The CDR3 covers 14 residues. CDR3 amino acids: CASSLGLSQETQYF. DNA of the CDR3: TGTGCCAGCAGCTTAGGTTTAAGCCAAGAGACCCAGTACTTC.

This clonotype was seen repeatedly, ten times or more. This may be a read error: a much more frequent sequence differs by one nucleotide. CDR3 nucleotide sequence: TGTGCCAGCAGCGGAGCAGGAGGGAAAATTCAGTACTTC. It encodes CASSGAGGKIQYF. J is TRBJ2-4 and V is TRBV2; possible D gene TRBD2, 6 bases. V lost 6 bases and J lost 10, with 16 bases in between. Germline CDR1 is SNHLY and CDR2 is FYNNEI. This CDR3 comprises 13 residues.

This clonotype was detected many times. The chain is built from TRBV5-1 and TRBJ2-2; D remains ambiguous. Trimming removed 0 bases at V and 7 bases at J, with 16 bases between. Germline CDR1 SGHRS, CDR2 YFSETQ. The CDR3 is 16 residues long. The DNA for the CDR3 is TGCGCCAGCAGCTTGGAGGGCAGGATTTCCGGCGGGGAGCTGTTTTTT. Translation gives CASSLEGRISGGELFF.

This clonotype was recorded at least ten times. This chain uses TRBV3-1 with TRBJ2-3; 7 bases are shared with TRBD1. The CDR3 covers 16 residues. Per the germline V gene, CDR1 is LGHDT and CDR2 is YNNKEL (reference sequence). Unmatched junction bases numbered 11, after V lost 6 bases and J lost 2 bases. The CDR3 here is CASRPDLGQTTDTQYF. In nucleotides, the CDR3 is TGTGCCAGCAGGCCCGACCTGGGACAGACCACAGATACGCAGTATTTT.

The table lists this clonotype with many counts. The chain couples TRBV10-3 to TRBJ1-5; 8 bases are shared with TRBD1. CDR3 length equals 14 residues. V gave up 5 bases and J gave up 2 bases; unmatched junction bases: 2. Germline V CDR1 and CDR2: ENHRY, SYGVKD. CDR3 residues: CAISMDRGNQPQHF. DNA for the CDR3: TGTGCCATCAGTATGGACAGGGGCAATCAGCCCCAGCATTTT.

There are many counts of this clonotype. The rearrangement uses TRBV3-1 and TRBJ2-1, with D possibly being TRBD2 (5 bases). CDR1 and CDR2 (germline): LGHDT, YNNKEL (reference sequence). V lost 4 bases, J lost 5 bases, and 12 bases lay in between. The CDR3 contains 14 residues. The CDR3 here is CASSRGSVDNEQFF. The CDR3 DNA is TGTGCCAGCAGCCGTGGTAGCGTGGACAATGAGCAGTTCTTC.

In its sample, this clonotype was seen many times. The V and J genes are TRBV15 and TRBJ2-5, with D possibly matching TRBD2 (6 bases). CDR3 length: 15 residues. The V and J ends lost 0 bases and 3 bases respectively, with 11 bases between them. Germline CDR1 and CDR2: LNHNV and YYDKDF (reference sequence). CDR3 DNA: TGTGCCACCAGCAGAGATTCCGGGAGAAAAGAGACCCAGTACTTC. Residues: CATSRDSGRKETQYF.

This clonotype was observed many times. This sequence joins TRBV5-6 and TRBJ2-3; 7 bases line up with TRBD1. Trimming removed 0 bases from V and 1 base from J; junction bases left unmatched: 2. The CDR3 sequence is 15 residues long. In germline, CDR1 is SGHDT, CDR2 YYEEEE. CDR3 loop: CASSLEGTGTDTQYF. CDR3 nucleotides: TGTGCCAGCAGCTTGGAAGGGACAGGCACAGATACGCAGTATTTT.

This clonotype was counted ten times or more. The chain joins TRBV5-5 to TRBJ1-4, with a possible D match to TRBD1 (6 bases). Per the germline V gene, CDR1 is SGHKS and CDR2 is YYEKEE (reference sequence). The V gene lost 3 bases and the J gene lost 4 bases, with 13 bases spanning the gap. The CDR3 sequence is 15 residues long. The CDR3 bases are TGTGCCAGCAGCTCTCCGGGACAAATTAATGAAAAACTGTTTTTT. This encodes CASSSPGQINEKLFF.

This clonotype was counted only a few times. Given the absence of the conserved phenylalanine or tryptophan at the CDR3 end, a read error is likely. The chain uses TRBV4-2 and TRBJ1-2; D unresolved. Germline V CDR1 and CDR2: LGHNA, YNFKEQ. With 4 bases removed from V and 7 bases from J, the gap between germline ends came to 19 bases. This CDR3 is built from 15 residues. The CDR3 is CASSPLLEGRVGYTC. DNA of the CDR3: TGTGCCAGCAGCCCGCTGCTGGAGGGTCGAGTTGGCTACACCTGC.

This clonotype was counted at least ten times. The chain carries TRBV12-3 or TRBV12-4 and TRBJ1-4; 9 bases are shared with TRBD1. V lost 5 bases to trimming and J lost 7 bases; unmatched junction nucleotides: 14. This CDR3 comprises 17 residues. CDR3 nucleotide sequence: TGTGCCAGCAGTCCGACCCTCCAGGACAGGGGACGTGAAAAACTGTTTTTT. This translates into CASSPTLQDRGREKLFF.

This clonotype was seen many times. This chain links TRBV6-5 with TRBJ2-1, with 8 bases aligning to TRBD1. CDR1 is MNHEY, CDR2 SVGAGI, per germline. This CDR3 contains 15 residues. Trimming removed 6 bases from V and 4 bases from J; junction bases left unmatched: 8. DNA for the CDR3: TGTGCCAGCAGCCTAACGACAGGGGTTTACAATGAGCAGTTCTTC. It yields the protein CASSLTTGVYNEQFF.

This clonotype was detected ten times or more. This chain uses TRBV7-9 with TRBJ2-3; 14 bases align to TRBD2. The CDR3 runs 14 residues. The V segment lost 11 bases and the J segment 4 bases; nucleotides outside the gene matches: 5. The germline V gene has CDR1 SEHNR and CDR2 FQNEAQ (reference sequence). Written as DNA, the CDR3 is TGTGCCGGGGGACTAGCGGGGGCCTCAGATACGCAGTATTTT. Amino acid sequence: CAGGLAGASDTQYF.

This clonotype was found many times. The rearrangement joins TRBV9 to TRBJ1-1; no clear D gene. CDR3 length: 15 residues. V lost 3 bases and J lost 4, with 16 bases in between. The germline CDR1 and CDR2 sequences are SGDLS and YYNGEE. The CDR3 sequence is CASSAALGVGTEAFF. The CDR3 DNA reads as TGTGCCAGCAGCGCCGCCTTGGGTGTAGGCACTGAAGCTTTCTTT.

This clonotype was observed at least ten times. The genes are TRBV3-1 and TRBJ2-5; 7 bases align to TRBD2. The CDR3 has 16 amino acids. Germline loops: CDR1 LGHDT, CDR2 YNNKEL (reference sequence). Unmatched junction bases numbered 12, after V lost 1 base and J lost 7 bases. CDR3 sequence: CASSQALGGTTGTQYF. DNA of the CDR3: TGTGCCAGCAGCCAAGCTCTGGGTGGGACTACCGGGACCCAGTACTTC.

This clonotype occurred many times. The chain employs TRBV7-2 and TRBJ1-1; 7 bases match TRBD1. This CDR3 is 16 amino acids long. The germline V gene has CDR1 SGHTA and CDR2 FQGNSA. V lost 5 bases and J lost 5; bases outside the gene matches: 14. For the CDR3, the DNA is TGTGCCAGCAGCCTACGGTCAGGGGGAAGTTTGACTGAAGCTTTCTTT. It yields the protein CASSLRSGGSLTEAFF.

This clonotype was recorded at least ten times. V usage is TRBV20-1 and J usage is TRBJ2-7; 11 bases line up with TRBD1. Trimming removed 5 bases from V and 4 bases from J; junction bases left unmatched: 7. CDR3 length: 14 amino acids. CDR1 DFQATT and CDR2 SNEGSKA come from the germline V gene (reference sequence). The CDR3 DNA is TGCAGTGCTGAAGGACAGGGGGCTTTGTACGAGCAGTACTTC. Protein: CSAEGQGALYEQYF.

This clonotype has ten or more counts. The chain uses TRBV20-1 and TRBJ2-1; 8 nucleotides agree with TRBD2. CDR1 DFQATT and CDR2 SNEGSKA come from the germline V gene (reference sequence). The V segment lost 3 bases and the J segment 0 bases; nucleotides outside the gene matches: 7. CDR3 length: 16 residues. The CDR3 DNA reads as TGCAGTGCTAGCGGGGGGGCGGGGAGCTCCTACAATGAGCAGTTCTTC. Translation gives CSASGGAGSSYNEQFF.

Worth noting for this clonotype: A much larger clone is a single base away; this may be a read error. The chain links TRBV29-1 to TRBJ1-3; unclear D gene. This CDR3 has 13 residues. V was cut by 6 bases and J by 10 bases, with 19 bases left in between. Germline V CDR1 and CDR2: SQVTM, ANQGSEA. The CDR3 reads CSVTRITGETIYF. CDR3 DNA: TGCAGCGTAACCCGAATTACCGGGGAAACCATATATTTT. Full variable domain (outside the CDR3, taken from reference TRBV29-1 and TRBJ1-3): SAVISQKPSRDICQRGTSLTIQCQVDSQVTMMFWYRQQPGQSLTLIATANQGSEATYESGFVIDKFPISRPNLTFSTLTVSNMSPEDSSIYLCSVTRITGETIYFGEGSWLTVV.

This clonotype was recorded many times. The CDR3 bases are TGTGCCAGCAGCCAATCCGGACAGGGCTCGAACACCGGGGAGCTGTTTTTT. Residues: CASSQSGQGSNTGELFF. This chain connects TRBV6-2 or TRBV6-3 to TRBJ2-2, with TRBD1 matching 8 bases. V shed 6 bases, J shed 0 bases, and the junction held 9 bases outside the gene matches. The CDR3 is 17 residues long. The germline gives CDR1 MNHEY, CDR2 SVGEGT.

This clonotype was seen many times. The chain employs TRBV7-8 and TRBJ1-2, with D possibly being TRBD1 (6 bases). This CDR3 is built from 14 residues. Germline assignment: CDR1 SGHVS and CDR2 FQNEAQ. Trimming cost V 5 bases and J 5 bases, with 15 bases left between them. The CDR3 bases are TGTGCCAGCAGCCCAGGGGAGTTTGGGTATGGCTACACCTTC. It specifies CASSPGEFGYGYTF.

This clonotype has just a few counts. The chain has TRBV5-1 and TRBJ2-7; TRBD2 might be the D (5 bases). The germline V gene has CDR1 SGHRS and CDR2 YFSETQ. V dropped 1 base and J dropped 0 bases, with 11 bases sitting between them. CDR3 size: 15 residues. The CDR3: CASSLQRPSSYEQYF. The CDR3 DNA is TGCGCCAGCAGCTTGCAGCGGCCGAGCTCCTACGAGCAGTACTTC. Full variable domain (outside the CDR3, taken from reference TRBV5-1 and TRBJ2-7): KAGVTQTPRYLIKTRGQQVTLSCSPISGHRSVSWYQQTPGQGLQFLFEYFSETQRNKGNFPGRFSGRQFSNSRSEMNVSTLELGDSALYLCASSLQRPSSYEQYFGPGTRLTVT.

This clonotype was picked up many times. V and J are TRBV20-1 and TRBJ2-7, with D possibly being TRBD1 (6 bases). Germline V gene lookup returns CDR1 DFQATT and CDR2 SNEGSKA (reference sequence). V was pared by 2 bases and J by 2 bases, with 19 bases between. The CDR3 has 16 residues. The CDR3 bases are TGCAGTGCTAGACGAGGGGCGACAGGTCCGACCTACGAGCAGTACTTC. Its protein product is CSARRGATGPTYEQYF.